One and the same sample provided the 19 T cell receptor beta chains below, sequenced in a study of post-analysis software for immune sequencing data. Points from the study as a whole: There were roughly five TRBV segments more frequent in patients than controls, and TRBV5-6, TRBV5-1 and TRBV20-1 were among them.

The antigens for these receptors are not known. cDNA libraries of TCR beta carried unique molecular identifiers. TCRdb re-called the PCR reads with MiXCR, one entry per CDR3 protein. The table lists more than 350,000 distinct CDR3 sequences, roughly 40% of them singletons. The source material was blood. These receptor sequences come from a girl aged 2 to 9 with multiple sclerosis.

J is TRBJ2-1 and V is TRBV12-3 or TRBV12-4; TRBD1 or TRBD2 may be the D gene (6 bases each). This CDR3 comprises 17 residues. V lost 6 bases to trimming and J lost 6 bases, with 24 bases between them. The CDR3 DNA sequence: TGTGCCAGCAGGCCTCAGGGGAGGCGGAGCCCTCCCAATGAGCAGTTCTTC. Translation: CASRPQGRRSPPNEQFF.

This clonotype was counted ten times or more. CDR3 nucleotide sequence: TGTGCCAGCAGTTTTACAATCAATGAGCAGTTCTTC. Amino acid sequence: CASSFTINEQFF. The J gene is TRBJ2-1, the V gene TRBV28, with D unresolved. Germline assignment: CDR1 MDHEN and CDR2 SYDVKM. The CDR3 is made up of 12 amino acids. Between the trimmed V and J ends, which lost 3 bases and 6 bases, there was a span of 6 bases.

The J gene is TRBJ1-2, the V gene TRBV20-1, with D possibly being TRBD1 (6 bases). V shed 0 bases and J shed 5 bases, with 13 bases lying between them. The germline gives CDR1 DFQATT, CDR2 SNEGSKA (reference sequence). The CDR3 spans 14 residues. Written as DNA, the CDR3 is TGCAGTGCTAGAGATGGGGGGCAGAGGTATGGCTACACCTTC. It specifies CSARDGGQRYGYTF.

The chain has TRBV6-1 and TRBJ2-5, with 9 bases aligning to TRBD1. Germline V gene lookup returns CDR1 MNHNS and CDR2 SASEGT. This CDR3 is 19 amino acids long. With 6 bases clipped from V and 1 base from J, the junction kept 18 bases outside the gene matches. CDR3 loop: CASRTHVRGQGLLQETQYF. CDR3 bases: TGTGCCAGCAGGACCCATGTGCGTGGACAGGGGCTCCTCCAAGAGACCCAGTACTTC.

V and J are TRBV29-1 and TRBJ2-7, with 8 bases fitting TRBD2. Germline assignment: CDR1 SQVTM and CDR2 ANQGSEA. There are 13 residues in the CDR3. V dropped 7 bases and J dropped 4; count of bases not matched to a gene: 9. CDR3 protein: CSATISGTYEQYF. The CDR3 bases are TGCAGCGCTACAATTAGCGGGACGTACGAGCAGTACTTC.

The V call is TRBV12-3 or TRBV12-4, the J call TRBJ2-6; 8 nucleotides line up with TRBD1. The V and J ends lost 1 base and 2 bases, in that order; junction bases with no gene match: 4. The CDR3 runs 17 residues. The CDR3 coding sequence is TGTGCCAGCAGTTTAGGGACAGGGTTTACTGGGGCCAACGTCCTGACTTTC. This encodes CASSLGTGFTGANVLTF.

Written as DNA, the CDR3 is TGCAGTGCTAGGGTCCCTGGGGGGACAGGGAGAGAGGGGATACAAGAGACCCAGTACTTC. Translating gives CSARVPGGTGREGIQETQYF. This chain links TRBV20-1 with TRBJ2-5, with 9 bases fitting TRBD1. This CDR3 contains 20 residues. CDR1 and CDR2 from the germline V gene are DFQATT and SNEGSKA (reference sequence). The J segment lost 2 bases and the V segment lost 3 bases, leaving 22 bases of the junction unmatched.

CDR3 sequence reads: CATSRVFGQGLYGYTF. The CDR3 region has the DNA TGTGCCACCAGCAGAGTATTCGGACAGGGGCTTTATGGCTACACCTTC. The chain links TRBV15 to TRBJ1-2; 9 bases match TRBD1. Per germline, CDR1 LNHNV and CDR2 YYDKDF (reference sequence). After removal of 1 base from V and 5 bases from J, the junction contained 8 bases not matched to a gene. The CDR3 is made up of 16 amino acids.

The genes are TRBV20-1 and TRBJ2-7; D perhaps matches TRBD2 (6 bases). In germline, CDR1 is DFQATT, CDR2 SNEGSKA (reference sequence). The V and J ends lost 2 bases and 5 bases respectively, with 16 bases between them. The CDR3 loop spans 14 amino acids. Here the CDR3 DNA reads TGCAGTGCTAGACCACTAGCCTTTCTCCACGAGCAGTACTTC. It specifies CSARPLAFLHEQYF.

This clonotype was seen only a few times. V is TRBV29-1 and J is TRBJ2-1; the D is unclear. The CDR3 loop spans 12 amino acids. Deletions cut 4 bases from V and 2 bases from J, with 6 bases between. Germline loops: CDR1 SQVTM, CDR2 ANQGSEA. The CDR3 region is CSVGTTYNEQFF. The CDR3 DNA sequence: TGCAGCGTTGGGACGACCTACAATGAGCAGTTCTTC.

In the case of this clonotype: Relative to the germline gene, one junction end is altered; a read error may explain this. The chain is built from TRBV15 and TRBJ1-1; no clear D gene. The CDR3 is 19 amino acids. CDR1 LNHNV and CDR2 YYDKDF come from the germline V gene (reference sequence). The CDR3 DNA reads as TGTGCCGCCAGCAGTTTTACCAGAGGATTAGGGCTCGGTGGCACTGAAGCTTTCTTT. Translated, it gives CAASSFTRGLGLGGTEAFF.

The table lists this clonotype with a few counts. Mismatch with germline at one junction end may stem from a read error. The rearrangement uses TRBV5-1 and TRBJ2-2, with a possible D match to TRBD2 (5 bases). Germline V gene sequence: CDR1 SGHRS, CDR2 YFSETQ. The CDR3 has 16 residues. The CDR3 DNA reads TGCGCCAGCAGCTTGGTGGGCCCCGGGAACCCCGGGGAGCTGTTTTTT. Protein sequence: CASSLVGPGNPGELFF.

In the case of this clonotype: An end of the junction does not agree with germline; a read error may underlie this. The genes are TRBV18 and TRBJ2-5; D not certain. Germline assignment: CDR1 KGHSH and CDR2 LQKENI. The CDR3 totals 15 residues. The CDR3 DNA is TGTGCCAGCTCAACACCGAACGTGGGCGTAGAGACCCAGTACTTC. Translating it yields CASSTPNVGVETQYF. Full variable domain (rest looked up from reference TRBV18 and TRBJ2-5): NAGVMQNPRHLVRRRGQEARLRCSPMKGHSHVYWYRQLPEEGLKFMVYLQKENIIDESGMPKERFSAEFPKEGPSILRIQQVVRGDSAAYFCASSTPNVGVETQYFGPGTRLLVL.

The V call is TRBV5-1, the J call TRBJ2-3; 11 nucleotides align to TRBD1. The trim removed 3 bases at V and 6 bases at J, leaving 6 bases unmatched. The CDR3 loop spans 15 amino acids. CDR1 and CDR2 (germline): SGHRS, YFSETQ. CDR3 in amino acids: CASSCPGQGGDTQYF. In DNA form, the CDR3 reads TGCGCCAGCAGCTGTCCGGGACAGGGGGGCGATACGCAGTATTTT.

The table lists this clonotype with a count of one. V is TRBV4-2 and J is TRBJ1-1, with TRBD1 as a possible D gene (5 bases). The CDR3 is made up of 15 amino acids. Germline lookup yields CDR1 LGHNA and CDR2 YNFKEQ. V lost 7 bases and J 4 bases, leaving 19 bases between the germline ends. The CDR3 DNA is TGTGCCAGCAAGTACGATGCGGGGGAAGGCACTGAAGCTTTCTTT. This sequence encodes CASKYDAGEGTEAFF.

This clonotype has more than one count but fewer than ten. CDR3 nucleotides: TGTGCCAGCAGGTCTAGCGGTGAAGAGACCCAGTACTTC. It codes for CASRSSGEETQYF. This chain uses TRBV6-5 with TRBJ2-5; 7 bases are shared with TRBD2. Germline trimming cut 6 bases from V and 3 bases from J; bases unmatched to any gene: 4. Germline V gene lookup returns CDR1 MNHEY and CDR2 SVGAGI. The length of the CDR3 is 13 residues.

To note about this clonotype: A junction end diverges from the germline sequence, so it may reflect a read error. The gene calls are TRBV3-1 and TRBJ2-7; D call uncertain. CDR3 length: 13 residues. Germline values: CDR1 LGHDT, CDR2 YNNKEL (reference sequence). CDR3: CVSSHWSSYEQYF. CDR3 bases: TGTGTCAGCAGCCATTGGAGCTCCTACGAGCAGTACTTC.

This clonotype was counted at least ten times. This rearrangement joins TRBV4-3 to TRBJ1-4, with a weak D call TRBD1 (6 bases). Germline V gene lookup returns CDR1 LGHNA and CDR2 YSLEER. The CDR3 is 17 amino acids. V lost 4 bases and J lost 8, with 23 bases in between. CDR3 sequence reads: CASSPTKTGNWDEKLFF. The CDR3 nucleotides read TGCGCCAGCAGCCCGACGAAAACAGGGAATTGGGACGAAAAACTGTTTTTT.

The chain couples TRBV10-3 to TRBJ1-2; perhaps TRBD1 as D (6 bases). Germline V gives CDR1 ENHRY, CDR2 SYGVKD. The CDR3 has 14 amino acids. Trimming removed 2 bases from V and 4 bases from J, with 11 bases in between. The CDR3 protein is CAISEEGGFYGYTF. The CDR3 bases are TGTGCCATCAGTGAGGAGGGGGGATTCTATGGCTACACCTTC.